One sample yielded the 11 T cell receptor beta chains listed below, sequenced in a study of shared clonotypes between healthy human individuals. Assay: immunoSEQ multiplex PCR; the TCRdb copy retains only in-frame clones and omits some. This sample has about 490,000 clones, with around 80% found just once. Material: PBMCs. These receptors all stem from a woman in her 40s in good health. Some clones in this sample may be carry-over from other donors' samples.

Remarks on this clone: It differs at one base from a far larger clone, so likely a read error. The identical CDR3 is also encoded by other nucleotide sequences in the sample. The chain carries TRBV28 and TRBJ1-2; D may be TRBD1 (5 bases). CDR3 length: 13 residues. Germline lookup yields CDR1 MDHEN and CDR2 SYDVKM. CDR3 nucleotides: TGCGCCAGCAGTACACAGGCGAGCTATGGCTACACCTTC. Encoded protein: CASSTQASYGYTF.

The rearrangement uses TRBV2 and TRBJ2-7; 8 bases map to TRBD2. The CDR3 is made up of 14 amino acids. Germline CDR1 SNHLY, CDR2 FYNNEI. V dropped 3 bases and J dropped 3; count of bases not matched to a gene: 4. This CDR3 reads CASSEFSGDYEQYF. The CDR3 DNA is TGTGCCAGCAGTGAGTTTAGCGGGGACTACGAGCAGTACTTC.

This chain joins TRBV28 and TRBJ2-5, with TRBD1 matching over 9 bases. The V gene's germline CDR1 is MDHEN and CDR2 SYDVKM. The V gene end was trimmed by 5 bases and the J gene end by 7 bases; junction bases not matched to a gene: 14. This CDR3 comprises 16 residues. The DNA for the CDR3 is TGTGCCAGCAGTCCGTCCGGGACAGGGAGGTTAAGGACCCAGTACTTC. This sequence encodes CASSPSGTGRLRTQYF.

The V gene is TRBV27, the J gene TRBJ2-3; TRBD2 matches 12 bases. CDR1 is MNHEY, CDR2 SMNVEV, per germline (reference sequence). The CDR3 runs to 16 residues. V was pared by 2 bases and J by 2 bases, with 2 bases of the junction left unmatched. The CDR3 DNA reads TGTGCCAGCAGTTTAACTAGCGGGAGGATCACAGATACGCAGTATTTT. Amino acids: CASSLTSGRITDTQYF.

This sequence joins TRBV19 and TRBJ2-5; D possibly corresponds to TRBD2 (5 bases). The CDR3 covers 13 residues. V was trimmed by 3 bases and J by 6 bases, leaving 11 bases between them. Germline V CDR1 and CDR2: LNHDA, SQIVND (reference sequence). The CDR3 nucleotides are TGTGCCAGTAGTATTGCAGAGGGTCAGACCCAGTACTTC. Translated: CASSIAEGQTQYF.

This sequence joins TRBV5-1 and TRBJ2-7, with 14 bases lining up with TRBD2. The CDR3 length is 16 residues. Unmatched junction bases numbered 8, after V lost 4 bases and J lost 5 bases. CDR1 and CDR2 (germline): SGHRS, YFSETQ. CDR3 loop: CASSPRTSGRQNEQYF. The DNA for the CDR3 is TGCGCCAGCAGCCCCCGGACTAGCGGGAGGCAAAACGAGCAGTACTTC.

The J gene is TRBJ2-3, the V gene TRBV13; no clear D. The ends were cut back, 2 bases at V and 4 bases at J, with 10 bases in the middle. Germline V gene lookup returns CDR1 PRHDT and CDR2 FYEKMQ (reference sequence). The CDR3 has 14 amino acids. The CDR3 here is CASSLRAHADTQYF. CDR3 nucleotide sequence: TGTGCCAGCAGCTTAAGAGCTCACGCAGATACGCAGTATTTT.

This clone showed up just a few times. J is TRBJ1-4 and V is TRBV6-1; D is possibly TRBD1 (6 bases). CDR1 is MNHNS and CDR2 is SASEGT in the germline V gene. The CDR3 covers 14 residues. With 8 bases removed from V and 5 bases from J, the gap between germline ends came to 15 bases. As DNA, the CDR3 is TGTGCCAGCGCCCAGGGACACCCGAATGAAAAACTGTTTTTT. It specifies CASAQGHPNEKLFF.

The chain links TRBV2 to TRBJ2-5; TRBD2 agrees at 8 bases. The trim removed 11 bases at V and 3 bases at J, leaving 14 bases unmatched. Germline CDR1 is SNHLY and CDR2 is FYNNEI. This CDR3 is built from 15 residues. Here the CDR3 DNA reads TGTGCCTCTTCTGAGCGGGGGCGACTTGAAGAGACCCAGTACTTC. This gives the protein CASSERGRLEETQYF.

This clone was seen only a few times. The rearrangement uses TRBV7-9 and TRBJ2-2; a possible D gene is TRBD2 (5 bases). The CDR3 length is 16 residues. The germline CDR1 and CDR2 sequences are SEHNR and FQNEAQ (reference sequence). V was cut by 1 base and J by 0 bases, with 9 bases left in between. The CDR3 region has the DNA TGTGCCAGCAGCTTAGAAGTGGGAGCGAACACCGGGGAGCTGTTTTTT. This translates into CASSLEVGANTGELFF.

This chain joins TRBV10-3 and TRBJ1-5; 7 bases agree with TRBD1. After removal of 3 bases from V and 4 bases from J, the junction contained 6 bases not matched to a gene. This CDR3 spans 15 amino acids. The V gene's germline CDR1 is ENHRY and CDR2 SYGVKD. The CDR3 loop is CAISDTGQLNQPQHF. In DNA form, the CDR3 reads TGTGCCATCAGTGATACGGGACAGCTAAATCAGCCCCAGCATTTT.